One sample yielded the 14 T cell receptor beta chains listed below, sequenced in a study. From the RT-PCR reads, TCRdb called clonotypes with MiXCR, one entry per CDR3 protein. The sample includes about 700,000 distinct CDR3 sequences, approximately 15% of them seen just once. The material sequenced was memory CD4+ T cells from blood. These receptors all come from a female donor in good health, serving as a healthy control.

This clonotype appeared many times. This chain links TRBV10-3 with TRBJ2-1; TRBD1 matches 9 bases. Germline lookup yields CDR1 ENHRY and CDR2 SYGVKD. The CDR3 extends over 13 amino acids. V trimming: 10 bases; J trimming: 12 bases; junction bases outside the gene matches: 13. CDR3 sequence (DNA): TGTGCCAACTCTGGGACAGGGTACTCGGGGCAGTTCTTC. Residues: CANSGTGYSGQFF.

This clonotype was picked up many times. This CDR3 is CASSLLRQPQHF. Written as DNA, the CDR3 is TGTGCCAGCAGTTTACTCAGGCAGCCCCAGCATTTT. The V call is TRBV12-3 or TRBV12-4, the J call TRBJ1-5, with unresolved D. Trimming removed 2 bases at V and 7 bases at J, with 6 bases between. The length of the CDR3 is 12 residues.

This clonotype showed up just a few times. This sequence joins TRBV15 and TRBJ1-3; D uncertain. V gave up 0 bases and J gave up 8 bases, with 8 bases separating them. Germline V CDR1 and CDR2: LNHNV, YYDKDF (reference sequence). This CDR3 has 13 residues. CDR3 nucleotides: TGTGCCACCAGCAGAGATATCGAGGACACCATATATTTT. This encodes CATSRDIEDTIYF.

A note on this clonotype: Because the CDR3 is missing its conserved closing phenylalanine or tryptophan, this is likely a read error. The rearrangement links TRBV5-6 to TRBJ1-1; perhaps TRBD1 as D (5 bases). Germline lookup yields CDR1 SGHDT and CDR2 YYEEEE. The CDR3 consists of 14 residues. V lost 1 base and J 11 bases, leaving 18 bases between the germline ends. The CDR3 reads CASSLSGTGVAAFL. The CDR3 region has the DNA TGTGCCAGCAGCTTGTCTGGGACGGGGGTTGCGGCTTTCCTT.

The CDR3 bases are TGTGCCAGCTCACTACAGCCTGGACAGGGCAGGAGTGAAGCTTTCTTT. It specifies CASSLQPGQGRSEAFF. V and J are TRBV18 and TRBJ1-1; TRBD1 agrees at 8 bases. Losses at the gene ends were 4 bases for V and 7 bases for J; bases not matched to a gene: 14. The germline CDR1 and CDR2 sequences are KGHSH and LQKENI. The CDR3 consists of 16 residues.

This chain joins TRBV7-2 and TRBJ1-2; weak D call: TRBD1 (6 bases). The V and J ends lost 5 bases and 4 bases respectively, with 14 bases between them. Germline V gene lookup returns CDR1 SGHTA and CDR2 FQGNSA. CDR3 length: 14 amino acids. Here the CDR3 DNA reads TGTGCCAGCAGCAAAGAAGACAGGAGCTATGGCTACACCTTC. This gives the protein CASSKEDRSYGYTF.

The chain employs TRBV4-1 and TRBJ1-1; possible D gene TRBD1, 6 bases. V lost 4 bases and J lost 2, with 14 bases in between. CDR1 and CDR2 (germline): MGHRA, YSYEKL. CDR3 size: 15 residues. The CDR3 spells CASSRSGQINTEAFF. CDR3 DNA: TGCGCCAGCAGCCGGAGCGGACAGATAAACACTGAAGCTTTCTTT.

This clonotype was seen a handful of times. The chain is built from TRBV18 and TRBJ2-5; TRBD1 might be the D (5 bases). CDR1 is KGHSH, CDR2 LQKENI, per germline. The CDR3 runs 14 residues. With 4 bases removed from V and 2 bases from J, the gap between germline ends came to 11 bases. The DNA for the CDR3 is TGTGCCAGCTCACTAACGGACACGCAAGAGACCCAGTACTTC. Translated, it gives CASSLTDTQETQYF.

This clonotype was seen ten or more times. The chain is built from TRBV6-5 and TRBJ1-6, with 7 bases lining up with TRBD1. In germline, CDR1 is MNHEY, CDR2 SVGAGI. Trimming cost V 6 bases and J 7 bases; bases outside gene matches: 6. The CDR3 sequence is 14 residues long. CDR3 nucleotide sequence: TGTGCCAGCAGCATCAGGGGGTCAAATTCACCCCTCCACTTT. It specifies CASSIRGSNSPLHF.

This clonotype was picked up a small number of times. The chain links TRBV6-1 to TRBJ2-6; D is unclear. Germline values: CDR1 MNHNS, CDR2 SASEGT. The germline V and J ends were trimmed by 6 bases and 0 bases, with 6 bases remaining between them. The CDR3 covers 14 residues. The CDR3 protein is CASRVYSGANVLTF. In nucleotides, the CDR3 is TGTGCCAGCAGGGTCTACTCTGGGGCCAACGTCCTGACTTTC.

This clonotype was counted many times. V and J are TRBV20-1 and TRBJ2-7; a weak D match, TRBD2 (5 bases). Per the germline V gene, CDR1 is DFQATT and CDR2 is SNEGSKA (reference sequence). The CDR3 sequence is 14 residues long. The V end lost 5 bases, the J end lost 0 bases, and 14 bases lay between the germline ends. The CDR3 spells CSASPSGDSYEQYF. As DNA, the CDR3 is TGCAGTGCTTCGCCGTCCGGGGACTCCTACGAGCAGTACTTC.

This clonotype occurred a few times. V and J are TRBV12-5 and TRBJ1-2; D not certain. The CDR3 contains 12 residues. The V gene's germline CDR1 is LGHNT and CDR2 FRNRAP. V was trimmed by 1 base and J by 5 bases, leaving 5 bases between them. The CDR3 nucleotides read TGTGCTAGTGGTTTGGGGCCTTATGGCTACACCTTC. It yields the protein CASGLGPYGYTF.

The chain is built from TRBV5-1 and TRBJ2-1; no definite D call. V lost 1 base and J 5 bases, leaving 10 bases between the germline ends. The CDR3 loop spans 14 amino acids. The germline V gene has CDR1 SGHRS and CDR2 YFSETQ. The chain's CDR3 is CASSLQPKDNEQFF. In DNA form, the CDR3 reads TGCGCCAGCAGCTTGCAGCCGAAAGACAATGAGCAGTTCTTC.

This clonotype occurred many times. The J gene is TRBJ2-1, the V gene TRBV28; D is possibly TRBD1 (5 bases). The CDR3 is 14 amino acids. CDR1 MDHEN and CDR2 SYDVKM come from the germline V gene. V shed 4 bases and J shed 10 bases, with 17 bases lying between them. CDR3 amino acids: CASSSMVGVGEQFF. CDR3 sequence (DNA): TGTGCCAGCAGTTCGATGGTAGGGGTAGGGGAGCAGTTCTTC.